This is a list of T cell receptor beta chains from one sample in a study of low-dose radiotherapy and immunotherapy resistance in tumors. One entry per CDR3 protein results from TCRdb running MiXCR on the reads. The sample has tens of thousands of distinct CDR3 sequences, about 17% seen once. The sample consisted of PBMCs, taken after low-dose radiotherapy plus immunotherapy. These receptors all come from a male donor with prostate cancer. Both conserved end residues are part of each CDR3. Fields, in order: V gene, clone size, CDR3 protein. Only part of the rows carry a size: once, few, many, or a class if the clone is expanded.

TRBV20-1 many CSAAGLAGAYEQYF
TRBV7-8 many CASSYTGTQYF
TRBV29-1 many CSVDPGQENTGELFF
TRBV4-3 many CASSPGQGVPEAFF
TRBV7-9 many CASSLDGTGVYNEQFF
TRBV6-8 many CASSYGIQETQYF
TRBV3-1 many CASSQGQWQETQYF
TRBV7-2 many CASSSLQGAQTTGELFF
TRBV18 few CASSRTADGGTEAFF
TRBV12-3/TRBV12-4 many CASSSGTGGSSYEQYF
TRBV18 few CASSPPVGTSGNTIYF
TRBV5-1 many CASSLDPVAYEQYF
TRBV29-1 many CSAGTSNEKLFF
TRBV20-1 many CSAYGLGRRDTQYF
TRBV5-8 many CASSLVGTVNYEQYF
TRBV7-2 many CASSAGTGTGTDTQYF
TRBV18 many CASSSLRGYQETQYF
TRBV20-1 many CSAKTRETQYF
TRBV6-2/TRBV6-3 many CASSRQGSYNEQFF
TRBV21-1 many CASRGDRGGTDTQYF
TRBV4-1 many CASSPGTVGAFF
TRBV2 many CASSEGGSYNEQFF
TRBV14 many CASSPYRGAKETQYF
TRBV28 many CASSLSIYNQPQHF
TRBV6-2/TRBV6-3 many CASSRAGDHEQYF
TRBV2 many CASTSGRQETQYF
TRBV21-1 NA CASSLAARNTEAFF
TRBV16 many CASSQYVRDTQYF
TRBV4-3 many CASSRGAGGNYGYTF
TRBV7-9 many CASTPEGLAGGYVVSEQYF
TRBV28 NA CAAHRHPQEAFF
TRBV28 many CASSSGQGRTYSYEQYF
TRBV5-1 many CASRNRVSGMDEQFF
TRBV7-8 few CASSLLRGGPGEQYF
TRBV5-5 few CASSVRPNSGANVLTF
TRBV28 NA CASSLWQGGQPQHF
TRBV12-3/TRBV12-4 many CASSLRQVVPDTQYF
TRBV7-9 many CASSADRTTNEKLFF
TRBV7-8 many CASSLSGTGVVKLFF
TRBV6-5 NA CARRQDRAAGNTIYF
TRBV29-1 many CSVEEGNTEAFF
TRBV7-2 many CASSPLATNTGELFF
TRBV19 few CASRRAGAGRGTGELFF
TRBV14 many CASSQESRAGSEAFF
TRBV7-9 many CASSLTSGEQYF
TRBV9 many CASSVGLHTGELFF